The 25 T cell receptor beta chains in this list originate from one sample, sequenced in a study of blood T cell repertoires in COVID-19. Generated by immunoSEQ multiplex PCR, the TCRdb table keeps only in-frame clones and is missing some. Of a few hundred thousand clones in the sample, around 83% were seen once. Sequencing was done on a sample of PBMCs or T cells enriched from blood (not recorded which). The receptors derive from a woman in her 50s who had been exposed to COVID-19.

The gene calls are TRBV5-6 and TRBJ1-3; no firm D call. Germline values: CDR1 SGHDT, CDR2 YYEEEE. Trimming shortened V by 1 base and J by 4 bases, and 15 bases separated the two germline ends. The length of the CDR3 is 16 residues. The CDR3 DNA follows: TGTGCCAGCAGCTTGCGTCCGGGCGGGTCAGGAAACACCATATATTTT. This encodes CASSLRPGGSGNTIYF. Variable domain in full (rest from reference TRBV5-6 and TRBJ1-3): DAGVTQSPTHLIKTRGQQVTLRCSPKSGHDTVSWYQQALGQGPQFIFQYYEEEERQRGNFPDRFSGHQFPNYSSELNVNALLLGDSALYLCASSLRPGGSGNTIYFGEGSWLTVV.

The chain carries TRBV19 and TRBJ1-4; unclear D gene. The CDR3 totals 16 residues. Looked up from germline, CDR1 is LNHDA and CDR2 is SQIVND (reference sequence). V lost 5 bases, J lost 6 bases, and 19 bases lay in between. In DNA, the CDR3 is TGTGCCAGTAGTCGCACCCGGGAGGAGTGGGATGAAAAACTGTTTTTT. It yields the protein CASSRTREEWDEKLFF.

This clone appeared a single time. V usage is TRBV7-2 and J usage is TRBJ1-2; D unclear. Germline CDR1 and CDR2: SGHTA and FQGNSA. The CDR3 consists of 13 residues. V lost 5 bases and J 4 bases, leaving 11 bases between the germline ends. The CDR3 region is CASSPGLSYGYTF. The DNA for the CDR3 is TGTGCCAGCAGCCCCGGACTGTCCTATGGCTACACCTTC.

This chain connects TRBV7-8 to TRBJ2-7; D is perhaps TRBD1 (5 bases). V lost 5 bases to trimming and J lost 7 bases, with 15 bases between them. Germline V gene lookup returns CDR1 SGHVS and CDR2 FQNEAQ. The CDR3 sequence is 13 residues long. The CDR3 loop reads CASSRVINREQYF. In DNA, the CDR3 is TGTGCCAGCAGCCGGGTTATTAACAGGGAGCAGTACTTC.

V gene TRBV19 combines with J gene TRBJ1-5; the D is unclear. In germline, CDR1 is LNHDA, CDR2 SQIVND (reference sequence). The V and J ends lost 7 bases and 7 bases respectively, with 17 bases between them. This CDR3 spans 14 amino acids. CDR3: CASTSYGELQPQHF. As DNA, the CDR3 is TGTGCCAGTACCTCTTACGGGGAGCTGCAGCCCCAGCATTTT.

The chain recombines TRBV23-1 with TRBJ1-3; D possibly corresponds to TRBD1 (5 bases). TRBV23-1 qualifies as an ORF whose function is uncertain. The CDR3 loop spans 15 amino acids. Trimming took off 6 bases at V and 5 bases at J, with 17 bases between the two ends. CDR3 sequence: CASSRPGGTRNTIYF. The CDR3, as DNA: TGCGCCAGCAGCCGTCCTGGGGGGACTCGAAACACCATATATTTT.

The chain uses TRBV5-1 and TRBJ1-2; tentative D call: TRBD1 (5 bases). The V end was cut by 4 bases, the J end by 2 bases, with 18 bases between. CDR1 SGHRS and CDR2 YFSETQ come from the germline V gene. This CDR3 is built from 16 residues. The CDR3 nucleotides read TGCGCCAGCAGCCCGGAGGGCTGGCGGGGGAACTATGGCTACACCTTC. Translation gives CASSPEGWRGNYGYTF.

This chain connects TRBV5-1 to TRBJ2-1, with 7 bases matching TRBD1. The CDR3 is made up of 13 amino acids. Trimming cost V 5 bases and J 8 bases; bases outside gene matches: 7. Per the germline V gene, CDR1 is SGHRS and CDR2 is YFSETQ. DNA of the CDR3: TGCGCCAGCAGGTTGACAGGGTTGGATGAGCAGTTCTTC. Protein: CASRLTGLDEQFF.

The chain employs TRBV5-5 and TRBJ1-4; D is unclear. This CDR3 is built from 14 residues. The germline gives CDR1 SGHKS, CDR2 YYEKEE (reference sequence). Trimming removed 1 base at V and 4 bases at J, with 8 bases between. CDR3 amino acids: CASSLSPVNEKLFF. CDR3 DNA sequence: TGTGCCAGCAGCTTGTCCCCTGTTAATGAAAAACTGTTTTTT.

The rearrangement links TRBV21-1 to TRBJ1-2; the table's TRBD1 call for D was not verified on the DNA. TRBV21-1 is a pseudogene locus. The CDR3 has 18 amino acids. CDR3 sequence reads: CASSKAGQGRGPDYGYTF. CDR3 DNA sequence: TGTGCCAGCAGCAAAGCAGGGCAGGGCAGGGGCCCTGACTATGGCTACACCTTC.

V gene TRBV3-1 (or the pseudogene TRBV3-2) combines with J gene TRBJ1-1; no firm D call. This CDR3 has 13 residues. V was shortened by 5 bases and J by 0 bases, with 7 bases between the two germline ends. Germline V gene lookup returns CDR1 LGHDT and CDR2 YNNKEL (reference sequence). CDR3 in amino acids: CASSGEMNTEAFF. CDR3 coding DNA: TGTGCCAGCAGCGGGGAGATGAACACTGAAGCTTTCTTT.

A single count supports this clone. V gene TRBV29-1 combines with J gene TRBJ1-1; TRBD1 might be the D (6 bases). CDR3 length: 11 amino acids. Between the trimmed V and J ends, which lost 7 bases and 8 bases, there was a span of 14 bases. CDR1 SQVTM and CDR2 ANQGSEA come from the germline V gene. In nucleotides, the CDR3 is TGCAGCGCCGCAAGGGGGAGAGAAGCTTTCTTT. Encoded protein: CSAARGREAFF.

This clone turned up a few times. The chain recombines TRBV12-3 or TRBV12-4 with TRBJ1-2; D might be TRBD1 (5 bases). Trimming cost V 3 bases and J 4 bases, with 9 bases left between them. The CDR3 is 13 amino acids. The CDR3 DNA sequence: TGTGCCAGCAGTTTCGGGGGACCCTATGGCTACACCTTC. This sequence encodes CASSFGGPYGYTF.

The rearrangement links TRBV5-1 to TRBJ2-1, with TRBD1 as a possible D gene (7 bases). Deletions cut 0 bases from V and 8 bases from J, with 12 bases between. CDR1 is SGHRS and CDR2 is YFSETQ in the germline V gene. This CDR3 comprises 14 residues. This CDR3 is CASSLDQGGDEQFF. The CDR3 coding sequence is TGCGCCAGCAGCTTGGACCAGGGGGGCGATGAGCAGTTCTTC.

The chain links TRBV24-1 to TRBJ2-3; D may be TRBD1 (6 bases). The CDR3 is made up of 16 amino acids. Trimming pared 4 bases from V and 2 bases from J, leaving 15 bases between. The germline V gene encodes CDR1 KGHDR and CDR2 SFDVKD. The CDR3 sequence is CATSEAGTTITDTQYF. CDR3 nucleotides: TGTGCCACCAGTGAGGCCGGGACAACAATCACAGATACGCAGTATTTT.

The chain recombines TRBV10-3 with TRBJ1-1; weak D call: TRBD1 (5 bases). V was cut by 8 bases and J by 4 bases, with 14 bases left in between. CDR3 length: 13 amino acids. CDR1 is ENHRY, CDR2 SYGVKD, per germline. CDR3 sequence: CAIGGERATEAFF. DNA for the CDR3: TGTGCCATCGGGGGGGAACGGGCCACTGAAGCTTTCTTT.

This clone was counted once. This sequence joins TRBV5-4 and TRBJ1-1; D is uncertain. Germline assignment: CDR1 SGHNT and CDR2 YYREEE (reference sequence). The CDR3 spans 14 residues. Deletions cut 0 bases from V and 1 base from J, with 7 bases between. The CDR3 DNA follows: TGTGCCAGCAGCTTGGTAGGGAGGAACACTGAAGCTTTCTTT. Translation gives CASSLVGRNTEAFF.

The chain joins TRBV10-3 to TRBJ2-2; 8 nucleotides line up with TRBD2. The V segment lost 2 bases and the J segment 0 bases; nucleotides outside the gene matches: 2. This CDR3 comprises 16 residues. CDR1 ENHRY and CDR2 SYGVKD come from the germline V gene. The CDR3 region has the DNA TGTGCCATCAGTGAGCCGGGGGGGTCGAACACCGGGGAGCTGTTTTTT. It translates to CAISEPGGSNTGELFF.

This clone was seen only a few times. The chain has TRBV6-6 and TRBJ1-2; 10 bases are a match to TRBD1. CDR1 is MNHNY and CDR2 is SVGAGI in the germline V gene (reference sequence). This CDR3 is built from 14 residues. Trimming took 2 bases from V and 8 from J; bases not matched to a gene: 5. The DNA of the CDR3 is TGTGCCAGCAGTTACGACAGGGGGCTTTACGGCTACACCTTC. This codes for CASSYDRGLYGYTF.

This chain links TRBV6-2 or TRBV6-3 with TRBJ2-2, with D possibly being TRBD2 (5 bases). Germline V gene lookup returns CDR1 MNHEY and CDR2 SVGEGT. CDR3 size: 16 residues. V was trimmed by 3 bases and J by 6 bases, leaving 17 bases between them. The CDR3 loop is CASSYRQEVIPGELFF. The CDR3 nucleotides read TGTGCCAGCAGTTATAGGCAGGAGGTAATCCCCGGGGAGCTGTTTTTT.

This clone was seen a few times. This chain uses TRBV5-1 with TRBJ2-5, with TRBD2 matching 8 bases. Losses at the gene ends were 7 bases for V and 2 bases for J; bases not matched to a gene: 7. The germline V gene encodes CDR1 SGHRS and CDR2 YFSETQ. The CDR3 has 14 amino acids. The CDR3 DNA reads TGCGCCAGCTCGGAGGTAGCGGGGCAAGAGACCCAGTACTTC. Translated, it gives CASSEVAGQETQYF.

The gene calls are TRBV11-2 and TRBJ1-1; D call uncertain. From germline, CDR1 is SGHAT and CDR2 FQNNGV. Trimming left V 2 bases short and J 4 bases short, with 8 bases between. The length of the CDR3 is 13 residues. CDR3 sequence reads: CASSLTEGTEAFF. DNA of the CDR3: TGTGCCAGCAGCTTAACTGAGGGCACTGAAGCTTTCTTT.

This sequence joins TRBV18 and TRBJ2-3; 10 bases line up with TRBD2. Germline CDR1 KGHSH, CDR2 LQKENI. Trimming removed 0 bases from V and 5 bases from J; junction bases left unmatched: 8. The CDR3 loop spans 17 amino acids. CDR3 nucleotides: TGTGCCAGCTCACCACCAGCGGGGGGGATGGGTGAAGATACGCAGTATTTT. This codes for CASSPPAGGMGEDTQYF. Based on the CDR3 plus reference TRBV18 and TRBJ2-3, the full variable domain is NAGVMQNPRHLVRRRGQEARLRCSPMKGHSHVYWYRQLPEEGLKFMVYLQKENIIDESGMPKERFSAEFPKEGPSILRIQQVVRGDSAAYFCASSPPAGGMGEDTQYFGPGTRLTVL.

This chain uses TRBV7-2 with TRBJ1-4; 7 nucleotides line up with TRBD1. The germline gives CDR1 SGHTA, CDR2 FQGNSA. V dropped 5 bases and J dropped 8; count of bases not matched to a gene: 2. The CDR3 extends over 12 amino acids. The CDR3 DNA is TGTGCCAGCAGCCAGGACAGGGAAAAACTGTTTTTT. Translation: CASSQDREKLFF.

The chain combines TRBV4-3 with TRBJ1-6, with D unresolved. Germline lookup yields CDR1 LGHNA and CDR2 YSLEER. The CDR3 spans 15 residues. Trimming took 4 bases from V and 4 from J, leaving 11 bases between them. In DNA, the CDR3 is TGCGCCAGCAGCCCCGAGGCAGCTTATAATTCACCCCTCCACTTT. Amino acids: CASSPEAAYNSPLHF.